The clone carrying this TCR beta chain was seen many times. Time point given: after dendritic cell vaccination, including at tumor progression/relapse. This sample was taken from a study of glioma-infiltrating T cells after dendritic cell vaccination. Profiling relied on immunoSEQ multiplex PCR, and the TCRdb table lists in-frame clones only, not all of them. The sample yields tens of thousands of clones, around 86% seen once. CDR1 is LGHNA and CDR2 is YSLEER in the germline V gene. This CDR3 region has 13 residues. V lost 0 bases and J 1 base, leaving 3 bases between the germline ends. This receptor was taken from a human donor with glioblastoma. Source: blood, taken after dendritic cell vaccination. The V gene is TRBV4-3, the J gene TRBJ1-1; the D is unclear. CDR3 coding DNA: TGCGCCAGCAGCCAAGACCGGAACACTGAAGCTTTCTTT. Translated: CASSQDRNTEAFF.